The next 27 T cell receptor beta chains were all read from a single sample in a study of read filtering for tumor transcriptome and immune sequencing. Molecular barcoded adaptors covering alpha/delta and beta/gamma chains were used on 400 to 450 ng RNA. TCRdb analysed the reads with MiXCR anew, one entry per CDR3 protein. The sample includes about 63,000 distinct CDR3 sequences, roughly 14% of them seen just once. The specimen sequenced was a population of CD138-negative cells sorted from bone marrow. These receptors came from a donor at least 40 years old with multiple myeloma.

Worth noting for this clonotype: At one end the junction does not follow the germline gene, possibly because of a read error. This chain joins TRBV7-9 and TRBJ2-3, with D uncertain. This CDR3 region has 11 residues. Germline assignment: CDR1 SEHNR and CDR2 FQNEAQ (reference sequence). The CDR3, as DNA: TGTGCCAGCAGCATCACATATACGCAGTATTTT. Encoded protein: CASSITYTQYF.

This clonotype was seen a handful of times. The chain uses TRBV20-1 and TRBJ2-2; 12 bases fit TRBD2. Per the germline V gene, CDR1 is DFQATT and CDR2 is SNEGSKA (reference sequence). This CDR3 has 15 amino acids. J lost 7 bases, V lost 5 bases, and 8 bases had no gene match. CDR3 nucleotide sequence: TGCAGTGCTTTGTGGACTAGCGGGACGGGCGGGGAGCTGTTTTTT. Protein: CSALWTSGTGGELFF.

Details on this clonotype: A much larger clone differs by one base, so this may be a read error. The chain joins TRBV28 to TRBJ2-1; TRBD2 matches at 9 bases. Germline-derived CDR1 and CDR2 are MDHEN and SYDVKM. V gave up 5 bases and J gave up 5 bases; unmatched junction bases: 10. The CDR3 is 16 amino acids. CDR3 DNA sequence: TGTGCCAGCAGTAGCGGGACTAGCCGGAGGAACAATGAGCAGTTCTTC. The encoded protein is CASSSGTSRRNNEQFF. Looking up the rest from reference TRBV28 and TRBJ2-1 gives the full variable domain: DVKVTQSSRYLVKRTGEKVFLECVQDMDHENMFWYRQDPGLGLRLIYFSYDVKMKEKGDIPEGYSVSREKKERFSLILESASTNQTSMYLCASSSGTSRRNNEQFFGPGTRLTVL.

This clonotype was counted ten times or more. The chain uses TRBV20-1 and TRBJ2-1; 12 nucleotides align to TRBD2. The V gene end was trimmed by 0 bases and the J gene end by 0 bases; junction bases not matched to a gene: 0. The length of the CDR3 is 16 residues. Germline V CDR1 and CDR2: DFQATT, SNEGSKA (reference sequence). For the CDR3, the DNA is TGCAGTGCTAGAGAGACTAGCGGGAGCTCCTACAATGAGCAGTTCTTC. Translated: CSARETSGSSYNEQFF.

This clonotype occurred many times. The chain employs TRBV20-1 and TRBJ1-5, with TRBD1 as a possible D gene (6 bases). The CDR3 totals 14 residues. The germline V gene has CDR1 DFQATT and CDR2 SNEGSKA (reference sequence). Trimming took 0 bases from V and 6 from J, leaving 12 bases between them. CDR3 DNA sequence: TGCAGTGCTAGAGATAGGGGGGGAGGTCAGCCCCAGCATTTT. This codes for CSARDRGGGQPQHF.

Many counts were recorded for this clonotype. The CDR3 region is CSARALAAHNEQFF. CDR3 sequence (DNA): TGCAGTGCTAGGGCCTTAGCGGCCCACAATGAGCAGTTCTTC. The rearrangement joins TRBV20-1 to TRBJ2-1; the D gene is possibly TRBD2 (6 bases). The CDR3 has 14 residues. The V gene lost 3 bases and the J gene lost 5 bases, with 14 bases spanning the gap. Germline loops: CDR1 DFQATT, CDR2 SNEGSKA (reference sequence).

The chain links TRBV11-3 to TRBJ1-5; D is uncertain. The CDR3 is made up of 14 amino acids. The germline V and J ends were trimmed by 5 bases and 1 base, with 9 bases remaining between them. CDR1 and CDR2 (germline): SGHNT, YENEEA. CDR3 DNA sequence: TGTGCCAGCAGCCCGGGAGAGAGCAATCAGCCCCAGCATTTT. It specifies CASSPGESNQPQHF. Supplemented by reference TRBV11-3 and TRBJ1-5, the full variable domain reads EAGVVQSPRYKIIEKKQPVAFWCNPISGHNTLYWYLQNLGQGPELLIRYENEEAVDDSQLPKDRFSAERLKGVDSTLKIQPAELGDSAVYLCASSPGESNQPQHFGDGTRLSIL.

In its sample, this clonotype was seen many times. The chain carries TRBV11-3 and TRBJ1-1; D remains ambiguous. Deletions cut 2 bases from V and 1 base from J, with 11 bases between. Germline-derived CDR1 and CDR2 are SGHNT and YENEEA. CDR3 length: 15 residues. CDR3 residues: CASSLLGAGNTEAFF. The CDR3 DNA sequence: TGTGCCAGCAGCTTATTGGGAGCCGGGAACACTGAAGCTTTCTTT.

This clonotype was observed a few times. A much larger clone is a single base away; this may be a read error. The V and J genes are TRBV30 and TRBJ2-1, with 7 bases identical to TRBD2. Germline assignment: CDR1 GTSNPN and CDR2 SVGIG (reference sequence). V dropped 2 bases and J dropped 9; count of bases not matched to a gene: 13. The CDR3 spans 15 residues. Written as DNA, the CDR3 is TGTGCCTGGAGTCGTGGGAGCGGGGCTAACAGTGAGCAGTTCTTC. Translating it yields CAWSRGSGANSEQFF.

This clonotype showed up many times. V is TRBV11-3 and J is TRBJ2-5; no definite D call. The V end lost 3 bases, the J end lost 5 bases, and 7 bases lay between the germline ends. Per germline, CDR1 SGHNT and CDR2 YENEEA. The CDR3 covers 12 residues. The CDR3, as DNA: TGTGCCAGCAGCTTTTGGGTTGAGACCCAGTACTTC. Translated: CASSFWVETQYF.

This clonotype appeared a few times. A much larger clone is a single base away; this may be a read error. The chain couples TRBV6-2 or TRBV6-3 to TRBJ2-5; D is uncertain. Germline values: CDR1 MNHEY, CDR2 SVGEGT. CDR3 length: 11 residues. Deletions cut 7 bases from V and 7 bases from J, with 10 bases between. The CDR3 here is CASTPDGTQYF. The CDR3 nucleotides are TGTGCCAGCACTCCCGATGGGACCCAGTACTTC.

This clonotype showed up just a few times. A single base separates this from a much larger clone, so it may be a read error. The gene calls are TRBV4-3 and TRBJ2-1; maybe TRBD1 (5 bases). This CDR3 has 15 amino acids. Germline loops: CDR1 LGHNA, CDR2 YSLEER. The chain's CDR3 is CASGQARGSYNEQFF. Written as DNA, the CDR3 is TGCGCCAGCGGCCAAGCTAGGGGCTCCTACAATGAGCAGTTCTTC.

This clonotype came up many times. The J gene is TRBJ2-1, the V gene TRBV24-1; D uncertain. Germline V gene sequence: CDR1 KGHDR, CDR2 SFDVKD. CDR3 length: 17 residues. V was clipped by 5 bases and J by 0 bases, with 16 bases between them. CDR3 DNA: TGTGCCACCAGTGGGACCGTCGGCACGAGCTCCTACAATGAGCAGTTCTTC. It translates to CATSGTVGTSSYNEQFF.

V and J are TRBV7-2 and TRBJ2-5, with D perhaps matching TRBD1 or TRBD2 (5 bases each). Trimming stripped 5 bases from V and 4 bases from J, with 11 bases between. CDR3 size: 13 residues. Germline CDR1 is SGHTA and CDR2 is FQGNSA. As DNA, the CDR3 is TGTGCCAGCAGCACCGAGGGGAGAGAGACCCAGTACTTC. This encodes CASSTEGRETQYF.

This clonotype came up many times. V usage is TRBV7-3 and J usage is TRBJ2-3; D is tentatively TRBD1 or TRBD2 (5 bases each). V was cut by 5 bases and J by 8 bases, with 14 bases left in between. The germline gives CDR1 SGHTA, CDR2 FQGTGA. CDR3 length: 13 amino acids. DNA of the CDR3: TGTGCCAGCAGCGGGGACCCCTGGGGTACGCAGTATTTT. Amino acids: CASSGDPWGTQYF.

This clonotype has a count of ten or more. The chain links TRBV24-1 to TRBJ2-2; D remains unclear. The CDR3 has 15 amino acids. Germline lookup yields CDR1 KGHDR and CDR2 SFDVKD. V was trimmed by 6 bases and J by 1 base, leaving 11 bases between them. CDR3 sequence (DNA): TGTGCCACCAGTCGCCGCTTACTGAACACCGGGGAGCTGTTTTTT. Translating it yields CATSRRLLNTGELFF.

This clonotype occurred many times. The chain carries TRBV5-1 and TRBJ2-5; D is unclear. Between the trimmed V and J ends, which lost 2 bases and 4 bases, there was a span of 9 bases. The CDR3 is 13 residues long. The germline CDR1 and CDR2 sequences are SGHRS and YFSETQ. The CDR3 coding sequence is TGCGCCAGCAGCTTAGGTGGCGTAGAGACCCAGTACTTC. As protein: CASSLGGVETQYF.

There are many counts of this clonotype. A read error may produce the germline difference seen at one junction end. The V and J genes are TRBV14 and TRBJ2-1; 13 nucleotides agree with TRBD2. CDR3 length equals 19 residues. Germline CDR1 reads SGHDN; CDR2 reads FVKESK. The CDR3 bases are TGTGCCAGCAGCCAGAGACCGGGACTAGCGGGAAGTTCCTACAATAAGCAGTTCTTC. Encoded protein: CASSQRPGLAGSSYNKQFF.

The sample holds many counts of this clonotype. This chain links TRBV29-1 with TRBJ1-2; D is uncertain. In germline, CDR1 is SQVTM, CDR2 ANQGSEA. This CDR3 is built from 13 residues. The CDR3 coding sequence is TGCACCCACCATTTGACATCTAACTATGGCTACACCTTC. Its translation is CTHHLTSNYGYTF.

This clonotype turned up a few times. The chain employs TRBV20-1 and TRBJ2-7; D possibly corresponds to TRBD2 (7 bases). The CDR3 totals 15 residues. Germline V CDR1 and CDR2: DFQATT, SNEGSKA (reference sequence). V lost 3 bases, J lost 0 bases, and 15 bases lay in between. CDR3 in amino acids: CSARRDGGPSYEQYF. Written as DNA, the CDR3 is TGCAGTGCTAGGAGGGACGGGGGGCCCTCCTACGAGCAGTACTTC.

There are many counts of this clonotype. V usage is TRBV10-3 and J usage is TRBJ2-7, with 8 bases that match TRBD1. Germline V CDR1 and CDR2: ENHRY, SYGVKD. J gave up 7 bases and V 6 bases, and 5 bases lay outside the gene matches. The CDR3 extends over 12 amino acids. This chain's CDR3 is CAIRTGAGEQYF. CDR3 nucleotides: TGTGCCATCAGGACAGGGGCAGGGGAGCAGTACTTC.

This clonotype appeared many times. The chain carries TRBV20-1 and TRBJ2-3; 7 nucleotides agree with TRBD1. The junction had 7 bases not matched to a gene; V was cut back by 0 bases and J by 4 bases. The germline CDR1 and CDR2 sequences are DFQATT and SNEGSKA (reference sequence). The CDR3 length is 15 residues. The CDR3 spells CSARDRGQGADTQYF. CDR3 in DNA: TGCAGTGCTAGAGATAGGGGGCAGGGGGCAGATACGCAGTATTTT.

The CDR3 nucleotides read TGCAGCGTTGAAGAACAGGGACTAGTCTTTGACGAGCAGTACTTC. It codes for CSVEEQGLVFDEQYF. J is TRBJ2-7 and V is TRBV29-1; 8 bases map to TRBD2. Germline values: CDR1 SQVTM, CDR2 ANQGSEA. There are 15 residues in the CDR3. The junction had 9 bases not matched to a gene; V was cut back by 0 bases and J by 5 bases.

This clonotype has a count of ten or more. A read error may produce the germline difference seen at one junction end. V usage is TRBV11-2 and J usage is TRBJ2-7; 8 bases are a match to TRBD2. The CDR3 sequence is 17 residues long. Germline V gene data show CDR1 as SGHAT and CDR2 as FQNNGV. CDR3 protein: CVSSLGVLAATTYEQYF. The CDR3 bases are TGTGTCAGCAGCTTGGGGGTACTAGCGGCCACTACCTACGAGCAGTACTTC.

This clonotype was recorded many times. In nucleotides, the CDR3 is TGTGCCAGCACCAGAGCACTAGCGGTGACCCGTGAGCAGTTCTTC. The encoded protein is CASTRALAVTREQFF. The chain carries TRBV6-2 or TRBV6-3 and TRBJ2-1; 8 positions match TRBD2. The J segment lost 9 bases and the V segment lost 7 bases, leaving 14 bases of the junction unmatched. Germline CDR1 and CDR2: MNHEY and SVGEGT. CDR3 length: 15 amino acids.

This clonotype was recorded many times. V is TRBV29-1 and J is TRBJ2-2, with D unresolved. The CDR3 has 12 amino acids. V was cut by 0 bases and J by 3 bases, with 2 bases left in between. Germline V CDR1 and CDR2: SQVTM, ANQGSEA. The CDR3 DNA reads TGCAGCGTTGAAGATGACACCGGGGAGCTGTTTTTT. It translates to CSVEDDTGELFF.

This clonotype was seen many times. The CDR3 nucleotides read TGTGCCAGCAGCCAAGGTTCACACTATGGCTACACCTTC. This encodes CASSQGSHYGYTF. The chain couples TRBV3-1 to TRBJ1-2; D not resolved. The CDR3 totals 13 residues. V gave up 1 base and J gave up 3 bases, with 6 bases separating them. Per the germline V gene, CDR1 is LGHDT and CDR2 is YNNKEL (reference sequence).